This T cell receptor (beta chain) was identified during a study of technical replicates of blood from several donors. Germline V lookup: CDR1 MNHNY, CDR2 SVGAGI (reference sequence). With V trimmed by 2 bases and J by 4 bases, 4 bases remained unmatched. The CDR3 extends over 16 amino acids. Generated by immunoSEQ multiplex PCR, the TCRdb table keeps only in-frame clones and is missing some. The table records some 57,000 clones, over 85% of them present only once. The receptor was isolated from a human donor in good health. Some clones in this sample may be carry-over from other donors' samples. The sample was PBMCs. The chain has TRBV6-6 and TRBJ2-3, with 12 bases fitting TRBD2. The CDR3 nucleotides are TGTGCCAGCAGTTACCCTCTAGCGGGGGGGCCAGATACGCAGTATTTT. This codes for CASSYPLAGGPDTQYF.